These 12 T cell receptor beta chains originate from one sample sequenced in a study of graft-versus-host responses after intestinal transplantation. Their specific antigens are unknown. Assay used: immunoSEQ multiplex PCR; TCRdb lists only in-frame clones, some missing. The sample contains about 90,000 clones, roughly 92% of which appear only once. Source: unstimulated CD4+ T cells sorted from spleen or lymph node cells, taken before intestinal transplant. The receptors originated from a human donor who received an intestinal transplant.

The V call is TRBV19, the J call TRBJ2-2; 9 bases fit TRBD1. Germline CDR1 reads LNHDA; CDR2 reads SQIVND (reference sequence). V shed 1 base, J shed 6 bases, and the junction held 9 bases outside the gene matches. CDR3 length: 17 residues. CDR3: CASSIVSPGQGSGELFF. DNA for the CDR3: TGTGCCAGTAGTATAGTAAGCCCAGGACAGGGGTCCGGGGAGCTGTTTTTT.

The CDR3: CAWSLRGRWEKLFF. CDR3 DNA: TGTGCCTGGAGTCTGAGGGGGCGCTGGGAAAAACTGTTTTTT. The rearrangement joins TRBV30 to TRBJ1-4; TRBD1 agrees at 7 bases. The trim removed 2 bases at V and 8 bases at J, leaving 8 bases unmatched. The CDR3 runs to 14 residues. Per germline, CDR1 GTSNPN and CDR2 SVGIG (reference sequence).

The chain is built from TRBV18 and TRBJ2-6; D not certain. V was pared by 3 bases and J by 0 bases, with 3 bases between. Germline lookup yields CDR1 KGHSH and CDR2 LQKENI. The CDR3 is 14 residues long. The CDR3 DNA is TGTGCCAGCTCACCTGCCTCTGGGGCCAACGTCCTGACTTTC. It specifies CASSPASGANVLTF. Drawing the rest from reference TRBV18 and TRBJ2-6, the complete variable domain is NAGVMQNPRHLVRRRGQEARLRCSPMKGHSHVYWYRQLPEEGLKFMVYLQKENIIDESGMPKERFSAEFPKEGPSILRIQQVVRGDSAAYFCASSPASGANVLTFGAGSRLTVL.

This clone was observed once. The rearrangement joins TRBV4-2 to TRBJ2-1; TRBD2 is a possible D gene (5 bases). The CDR3 is 12 residues long. V lost 5 bases and J 7 bases, leaving 9 bases between the germline ends. CDR1 and CDR2 from the germline V gene are LGHNA and YNFKEQ. CDR3 in DNA: TGTGCCAGCAGCGAAAGGGAGAATGAGCAGTTCTTC. It yields the protein CASSERENEQFF.

V usage is TRBV11-2 and J usage is TRBJ1-2; D perhaps matches TRBD1 (5 bases). The germline V gene encodes CDR1 SGHAT and CDR2 FQNNGV. The CDR3 is 16 amino acids. Deletions cut 5 bases from V and 1 base from J, with 17 bases between. The CDR3, as DNA: TGTGCCAGCAGCGCTACGAGGGGCCCCCTTAACTATGGCTACACCTTC. It translates to CASSATRGPLNYGYTF. Combining the CDR3 with reference TRBV11-2 and TRBJ1-2 gives the whole variable domain EAGVAQSPRYKIIEKRQSVAFWCNPISGHATLYWYQQILGQGPKLLIQFQNNGVVDDSQLPKDRFSAERLKGVDSTLKIQPAKLEDSAVYLCASSATRGPLNYGYTFGSGTRLTVV.

This clone appeared once. The chain has TRBV7-8 and TRBJ2-1; 7 nucleotides agree with TRBD2. The germline CDR1 and CDR2 sequences are SGHVS and FQNEAQ. V lost 6 bases to trimming and J lost 10 bases; unmatched junction nucleotides: 0. This CDR3 region has 10 residues. As DNA, the CDR3 is TGTGCCAGCAGTAGCGGGGAGCAGTTCTTC. Protein product: CASSSGEQFF.

The chain has TRBV2 and TRBJ1-1, with TRBD1 matching 9 bases. Losses at the gene ends were 1 base for V and 11 bases for J; bases not matched to a gene: 5. The CDR3 totals 13 residues. Germline V gene data show CDR1 as SNHLY and CDR2 as FYNNEI. The CDR3 DNA reads TGTGCCAGCAGTGAAGTCACAGGGGGCCGGGCTTTCTTT. Protein: CASSEVTGGRAFF.

The chain employs TRBV6-5 and TRBJ2-7; 9 nucleotides align to TRBD1. The V gene end was trimmed by 5 bases and the J gene end by 4 bases; junction bases not matched to a gene: 6. Germline CDR1 MNHEY, CDR2 SVGAGI. The CDR3 spans 14 residues. In DNA form, the CDR3 reads TGTGCCAGCAGTGACCGGGACAGGGCATACGAGCAGTACTTC. This sequence encodes CASSDRDRAYEQYF.

The V call is TRBV19, the J call TRBJ1-5; no reliable D call. The CDR3 runs 13 residues. V shed 1 base and J shed 6 bases, with 7 bases lying between them. CDR1 is LNHDA, CDR2 SQIVND, per germline (reference sequence). The CDR3 reads CASSIAPFQPQHF. Here the CDR3 DNA reads TGTGCCAGTAGTATAGCCCCGTTTCAGCCCCAGCATTTT.

The V call is TRBV6-1, the J call TRBJ2-1, with 13 bases aligning to TRBD2. Germline V gene lookup returns CDR1 MNHNS and CDR2 SASEGT. V gave up 2 bases and J gave up 7 bases; unmatched junction bases: 5. This CDR3 is built from 16 residues. The DNA of the CDR3 is TGTGCCAGCAGTGAATATACTAGCGGGAGGGGTAATGAGCAGTTCTTC. The encoded protein is CASSEYTSGRGNEQFF.

J is TRBJ2-7 and V is TRBV27; 8 bases are shared with TRBD2. The germline gives CDR1 MNHEY, CDR2 SMNVEV (reference sequence). This CDR3 spans 16 amino acids. V shed 6 bases, J shed 2 bases, and the junction held 12 bases outside the gene matches. The CDR3 here is CASSPEISGLAYEQYF. The CDR3 DNA is TGTGCCAGCAGCCCAGAAATCTCGGGACTAGCCTACGAGCAGTACTTC.

The genes are TRBV7-9 and TRBJ1-1, with 9 nucleotides matching TRBD1. This CDR3 region has 17 residues. Germline V gene sequence: CDR1 SEHNR, CDR2 FQNEAQ (reference sequence). V lost 5 bases to trimming and J lost 1 base; unmatched junction nucleotides: 11. CDR3 sequence reads: CASSPRPGTGPNTEAFF. The CDR3 DNA is TGTGCCAGCAGCCCTCGTCCCGGGACAGGGCCGAACACTGAAGCTTTCTTT.